This entry features one T cell receptor (beta chain) sequence. In the study's own analysis: How many nucleated cells were present was estimated from reference gene primer amplification. Here immunoSEQ multiplex PCR was the method, and the copy in TCRdb shows in-frame clones only, minus some. V and J calls and clone size come straight from that table; D and trimming were deduced from the DNA. Among some 250,000 clones, about four fifths were seen once, and the ten largest hold roughly 7.4%. V lost 5 bases, J lost 5 bases, and 4 bases stayed unmatched. Germline assignment: CDR1 SEHNR and CDR2 FQNEAQ (reference sequence). The CDR3 is 14 residues long. Enrolled during active infection, Seattle patients were then followed longitudinally. The sample is drawn from a study of blood T cell repertoires in COVID-19. For the study at large: Samples representing acute and convalescent COVID-19 were sourced from the United States, Italy and Spain.

The material sequenced was peripheral blood. This chain uses TRBV7-9 with TRBJ2-1; TRBD1 agrees at 9 bases. The sequence derives from a woman of 80 years or more with COVID-19, enrolled during active disease. CDR3 in DNA: TGTGCCAGCAGCCGACAGGGGGTCAACAATGAGCAGTTCTTC. It yields the protein CASSRQGVNNEQFF.